These 8 T cell receptor beta chains were all obtained from the same sample, sequenced in a study of siplizumab effects on memory and regulatory T cells. Produced via immunoSEQ multiplex PCR; TCRdb's table is partial and in-frame only. This sample has some 100,000 clones, with more than 85% found just once. Specimen: CD4+ T cells sorted from blood. Source of these receptors: a human donor in good health. Some clones in this sample may be carry-over from other donors' samples.

V gene TRBV27 combines with J gene TRBJ2-7, with D unclear. Germline V gives CDR1 MNHEY, CDR2 SMNVEV (reference sequence). The V gene lost 2 bases and the J gene lost 1 base, with 9 bases spanning the gap. This CDR3 region has 14 residues. The CDR3 nucleotides are TGTGCCAGCAGTTTAAAGGCTGCTTCCTACGAGCAGTACTTC. It codes for CASSLKAASYEQYF.

The CDR3, as DNA: TGCGCCAGCAGTGAGGGACTAGCGGGGCGAGAGACCCAGTACTTC. The encoded protein is CASSEGLAGRETQYF. The V gene is TRBV10-1, the J gene TRBJ2-5; 12 bases match TRBD2. V gave up 2 bases and J gave up 4 bases; unmatched junction bases: 2. Per the germline V gene, CDR1 is WNHNN and CDR2 is SYGVQD (reference sequence). This CDR3 has 15 residues.

The CDR3 DNA sequence: TGTGCCATCAGTGGCCCGGGACAGGGTTACGAGCAGTACTTC. Protein: CAISGPGQGYEQYF. The rearrangement joins TRBV10-3 to TRBJ2-7, with 9 bases aligning to TRBD1. This CDR3 has 14 amino acids. Germline-derived CDR1 and CDR2 are ENHRY and SYGVKD. V lost 4 bases to trimming and J lost 4 bases; unmatched junction nucleotides: 5.

The genes are TRBV5-1 and TRBJ2-7; no clear D. CDR1 is SGHRS, CDR2 YFSETQ, per germline. The CDR3 is made up of 14 amino acids. V was shortened by 0 bases and J by 3 bases, with 10 bases between the two germline ends. The CDR3 bases are TGCGCCAGCAGCTTGGAAGGCGCAAACTACGAGCAGTACTTC. This encodes CASSLEGANYEQYF. The full variable domain, with the rest looked up from reference TRBV5-1 and TRBJ2-7, is KAGVTQTPRYLIKTRGQQVTLSCSPISGHRSVSWYQQTPGQGLQFLFEYFSETQRNKGNFPGRFSGRQFSNSRSEMNVSTLELGDSALYLCASSLEGANYEQYFGPGTRLTVT.

This clone was counted a single time. The identical CDR3 is also encoded by other nucleotide sequences in the sample. This chain links TRBV6-1 with TRBJ1-2; D is unresolved. Germline CDR1 reads MNHNS; CDR2 reads SASEGT. The CDR3 contains 12 residues. Trimming took 2 bases from V and 3 from J, leaving 4 bases between them. CDR3 coding DNA: TGTGCCAGCAGTGAACTTTACTATGGCTACACCTTC. The encoded protein is CASSELYYGYTF.

V is TRBV6-1 and J is TRBJ1-3; D is ambiguous. The CDR3 sequence is 13 residues long. V lost 7 bases and J 3 bases, leaving 10 bases between the germline ends. Germline loops: CDR1 MNHNS, CDR2 SASEGT. The CDR3 here is CASMEVGGNTIYF. Written as DNA, the CDR3 is TGTGCCAGCATGGAGGTTGGTGGAAACACCATATATTTT.

In its sample, this clone was seen a few times. J is TRBJ2-7 and V is TRBV25-1, with 9 bases identical to TRBD1. The CDR3 extends over 14 amino acids. The V segment lost 2 bases and the J segment 7 bases; nucleotides outside the gene matches: 6. The germline V gene has CDR1 MGHDK and CDR2 SYGVNS. The CDR3 protein is CASSEGTGLKEQYF. For the CDR3, the DNA is TGTGCCAGCAGTGAAGGGACAGGGTTGAAAGAGCAGTACTTC.

The V gene is TRBV19, the J gene TRBJ1-1, with 7 nucleotides matching TRBD1. CDR3 size: 18 residues. Trimming took 0 bases from V and 1 from J; bases not matched to a gene: 11. Germline lookup yields CDR1 LNHDA and CDR2 SQIVND (reference sequence). The CDR3 sequence: CASSIDTLGTVRNTEAFF. The CDR3 nucleotides read TGTGCCAGTAGTATAGATACCCTGGGGACAGTCCGGAACACTGAAGCTTTCTTT.